Sequencing of this T cell receptor (beta chain) was carried out in a study of beta chain features in type 1 diabetes. Comment on this clone: Antigen: not known.

Expressed TCRB transcripts were sequenced after all isolated RNA was converted to cDNA. Profiled with immunoSEQ multiplex PCR; TCRdb holds only in-frame clones, not every one. The sample has about 26,000 clones, roughly half seen once. Study observations and caveats: TCRB CDR3s from Type 1 diabetes patients were moderately but significantly shorter in all four CD4+ subsets.

The CDR3 contains 13 residues. CDR1 is SQVTM, CDR2 ANQGSEA, per germline. The germline V and J ends were trimmed by 5 bases and 5 bases, with 15 bases remaining between them. This sequence was found in a man younger than 40 with type 1 diabetes. The gene calls are TRBV29-1 and TRBJ1-1; no firm D call. The sequenced sample was stem cell memory CD4+ T cells from blood. As DNA, the CDR3 is TGCAGCGTTCAGGTTGGAGGTCGGACTGAAGCTTTCTTT. It translates to CSVQVGGRTEAFF.